This T cell receptor (beta chain) is drawn from a study of T cells in Graves' hyperthyroidism and ophthalmopathy. Points from the study as a whole: A median roughly 6.6 months before onset, the model predicted ophthalmopathy. Most thyroid clonotypes expanded above 0.001 were also detected in blood.

This clonotype was seen many times. Antigen specificity is unknown. Those with hyperthyroidism were 18 to 65 years old, newly diagnosed, and ill for under 2 months. Fresh 10 ml peripheral blood yielded PBMCs. TCR beta CDR3 region amplification was performed from RNA transcripts. HTBI primers were the set used in a first-round RT-PCR of the TCR CDR3. One entry per CDR3 protein results from TCRdb running MiXCR on the multiplex PCR reads. The table shows under 250,000 distinct CDR3 sequences, with about a sixth occurring only once. This CDR3 comprises 16 residues. Germline loops: CDR1 MNHEY, CDR2 SVGEGT. Trimming removed 7 bases at V and 5 bases at J, with 24 bases between.

The receptor was isolated from a man over 45 with Graves' hyperthyroidism. The rearrangement uses TRBV6-2 or TRBV6-3 and TRBJ2-7, with D tentatively TRBD1 (5 bases). Sequenced: blood. This CDR3 is CASTFTSGQGLHEQYF. The CDR3, as DNA: TGTGCCAGCACTTTCACGTCAGGGCAGGGTCTCCACGAGCAGTACTTC.